This TCR beta chain was identified during a study of shared clonotypes between healthy human individuals. General study findings and limits: Few donors restricted represented genetic and exposure-history diversity. The sharing of 5% to 5.5% of naive CD4 clonotypes was seen across a handful of donors.

With respect to this clone: The antigen is undetermined.

Positively selected for CCR7, the CD45RO-negative cells used as naive CD8 cells excluded terminally differentiated effector memory CD45RA+ cells. Using immunoSEQ multiplex PCR, the repertoire was profiled, and TCRdb retains in-frame clones only, with some absent. The table records more than 2 million clones, around 93% of them present only once. The CDR3 runs 10 residues. The germline V gene has CDR1 MNHNS and CDR2 SASEGT. Trimming pared 7 bases from V and 3 bases from J, leaving 4 bases between. The sequencing input was naive CD8+ T cells from PBMCs. The TCR comes from a man aged 18 to 30 in good health. Some clones in this sample may be carry-over from other donors' samples. V gene TRBV6-1 combines with J gene TRBJ2-7; D is unresolved. CDR3: CASNRYEQYF. The CDR3 region has the DNA TGTGCCAGCAACCGCTACGAGCAGTACTTC.